This T cell receptor beta chain appears in the sequencing data of a study of T cell changes during pregnancy in multiple sclerosis. TCRdb's copy holds only in-frame clones and misses some; the assay was immunoSEQ multiplex PCR. The sample yields 15,000 to 19,000 clones, 65% to 90% seen once. Germline CDR1 SGHRS, CDR2 YFSETQ. The V segment lost 4 bases and the J segment 0 bases; nucleotides outside the gene matches: 11. CDR3 size: 17 residues. This clone is termed medium-sized. Sequencing used CD8+ T cells from peripheral blood mononuclear cells, obtained after pregnancy. The TCR sequence derives from a female donor in good health, enrolled as a control in a pregnancy study. J is TRBJ1-1 and V is TRBV5-1, with TRBD1 matching 8 bases. The CDR3 loop reads CASSDDRGWPMNTEAFF. The CDR3 DNA reads TGCGCCAGCAGCGACGACAGGGGATGGCCAATGAACACTGAAGCTTTCTTT.